This is a list of T cell receptor beta chains from one sample in a study of radiation and T cells in renal cell carcinoma. TCRdb's copy holds only in-frame clones and misses some; the assay was immunoSEQ multiplex PCR. This table holds tens of thousands of clones, 80% to 90% found once. Material: blood, obtained from a patient whose treatment included radiotherapy and nephrectomy. These receptors originate from a woman aged 50 to 60 with renal cell carcinoma. Both conserved end residues are part of each CDR3. Fields, in order: J gene, clone size, D gene, V gene, CDR3 DNA, CDR3 protein. D genes are given only for firm matches. Rows give clone size only sometimes, using once, few, many, or a class for an expanded clone.

j_gene: TRBJ2-1; abundance: .; d_gene: TRBD2; v_gene: TRBV14; CDR3nt: TGTGCCAGCAGCCAGGACACCGGGACTAGAGATGAGCAGTTCTTC; CDR3aa: CASSQDTGTRDEQFF
j_gene: TRBJ2-1; abundance: .; d_gene: .; v_gene: TRBV9; CDR3nt: TGTGCCAGCTCTAAGAGGGAGAGCTCCTACAATGAGCAGTTCTTC; CDR3aa: CASSKRESSYNEQFF
j_gene: TRBJ1-5; abundance: .; d_gene: .; v_gene: TRBV6-5; CDR3nt: TGTGCCAGTCGAAAGGGGAACCCCAATCAGCCCCAGCATTTT; CDR3aa: CASRKGNPNQPQHF
j_gene: TRBJ1-1; abundance: few; d_gene: .; v_gene: TRBV2; CDR3nt: TGTGCCAGCACCGGCCAGGGCACTGAAGCTTTCTTT; CDR3aa: CASTGQGTEAFF
j_gene: TRBJ2-7; abundance: once; d_gene: TRBD2; v_gene: TRBV6-1; CDR3nt: TGTGCCAGCAGTGAAGCGGTCGCGGGGGGGCAGTACTTC; CDR3aa: CASSEAVAGGQYF
j_gene: TRBJ2-2; abundance: .; d_gene: .; v_gene: TRBV7-9; CDR3nt: TGTGCCAGCAGCTTAGCTTACGGCAGTACTTCTGGGGGCGTCGGGGAGCTGTTTTTT; CDR3aa: CASSLAYGSTSGGVGELFF
j_gene: TRBJ1-2; abundance: .; d_gene: TRBD1; v_gene: TRBV19; CDR3nt: TGTGCCAGTAGTAAAGACAGGGTATATGGCTACACCTTC; CDR3aa: CASSKDRVYGYTF
j_gene: TRBJ2-7; abundance: .; d_gene: .; v_gene: TRBV5-1; CDR3nt: TGCGCCAGCAGCTTGGACGTACACTACGAGCAGTACTTC; CDR3aa: CASSLDVHYEQYF
j_gene: TRBJ2-2; abundance: .; d_gene: TRBD1; v_gene: TRBV7-8; CDR3nt: TGTGCCAGCAGCGGCCGGGCAGGGGGCAACACCGGGGAGCTGTTTTTT; CDR3aa: CASSGRAGGNTGELFF
j_gene: TRBJ1-3; abundance: .; d_gene: TRBD1; v_gene: TRBV30; CDR3nt: TGTGCCTGGAGCGTGACAGGGGGGGATTCTGGAAACACCATATATTTT; CDR3aa: CAWSVTGGDSGNTIYF
j_gene: TRBJ1-4; abundance: once; d_gene: .; v_gene: TRBV10-3; CDR3nt: TGTGCCATCAGCGAGACGGGCGCAACTAATGAAAAACTGTTTTTT; CDR3aa: CAISETGATNEKLFF
j_gene: TRBJ2-5; abundance: .; d_gene: .; v_gene: TRBV12-5; CDR3nt: TGTGCTAGTGGTCTGGGTGAGACCCAGTACTTC; CDR3aa: CASGLGETQYF
j_gene: TRBJ2-5; abundance: .; d_gene: .; v_gene: TRBV28; CDR3nt: TGTGCCAGCAGTTTTGCCTTCTTTAGTCCAGAGACCCAGTACTTC; CDR3aa: CASSFAFFSPETQYF
j_gene: TRBJ1-3; abundance: .; d_gene: .; v_gene: TRBV9; CDR3nt: TGTGCCAGCAGCGTGGCCGTTCGAGCGACCTCTGGAAACACCATATATTTT; CDR3aa: CASSVAVRATSGNTIYF
j_gene: TRBJ2-1; abundance: few; d_gene: .; v_gene: TRBV27; CDR3nt: TGTGCCAGCAGTTTCGGGCAGGTTAATGAGCAGTTCTTC; CDR3aa: CASSFGQVNEQFF
j_gene: TRBJ2-5; abundance: .; d_gene: TRBD1; v_gene: TRBV28; CDR3nt: TGTGCCAGCACCAAGGACAGGGGGCTAGGAGAGACCCAGTACTTC; CDR3aa: CASTKDRGLGETQYF
j_gene: TRBJ1-1; abundance: .; d_gene: TRBD1; v_gene: TRBV11-2; CDR3nt: TGTGCCAGCAGCTTAACAGGGGGATTTTATTGGGGGAACACTGAAGCTTTCTTT; CDR3aa: CASSLTGGFYWGNTEAFF
j_gene: TRBJ2-7; abundance: .; d_gene: .; v_gene: TRBV9; CDR3nt: TGTGCCAGCAGCCCATCCATGGGGTCCCGATACGAGCAGTACTTC; CDR3aa: CASSPSMGSRYEQYF